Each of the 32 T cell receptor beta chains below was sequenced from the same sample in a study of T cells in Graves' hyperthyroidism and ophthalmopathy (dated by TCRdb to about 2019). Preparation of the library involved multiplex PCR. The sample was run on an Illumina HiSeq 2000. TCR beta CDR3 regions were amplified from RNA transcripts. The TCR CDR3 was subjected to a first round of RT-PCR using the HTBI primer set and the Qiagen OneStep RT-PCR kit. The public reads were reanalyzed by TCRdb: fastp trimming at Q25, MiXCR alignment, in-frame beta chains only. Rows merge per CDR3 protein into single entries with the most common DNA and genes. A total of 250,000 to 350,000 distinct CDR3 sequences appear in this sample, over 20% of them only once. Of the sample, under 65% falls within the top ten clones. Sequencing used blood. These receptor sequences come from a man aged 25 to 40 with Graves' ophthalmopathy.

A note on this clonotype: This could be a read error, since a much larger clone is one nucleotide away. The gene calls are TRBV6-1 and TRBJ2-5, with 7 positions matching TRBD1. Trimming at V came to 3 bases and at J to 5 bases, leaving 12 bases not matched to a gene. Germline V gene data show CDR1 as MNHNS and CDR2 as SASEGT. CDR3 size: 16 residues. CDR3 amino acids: CASSDRGTGDEETQYF. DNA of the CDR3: TGTGCCAGCAGTGATAGGGGCACAGGGGATGAGGAGACCCAGTACTTC.

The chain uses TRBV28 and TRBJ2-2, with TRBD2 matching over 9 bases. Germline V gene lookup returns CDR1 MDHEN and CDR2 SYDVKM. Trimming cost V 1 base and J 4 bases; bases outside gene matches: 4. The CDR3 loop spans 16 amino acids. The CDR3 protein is CASSLFRAGGTGELFF. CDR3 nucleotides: TGTGCCAGCAGTTTATTTAGAGCGGGAGGCACCGGGGAGCTGTTTTTT.

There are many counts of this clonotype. Here the CDR3 reads CATSREGAYTEAFF. The CDR3 DNA sequence: TGTGCCACCAGCAGAGAAGGGGCATACACTGAAGCTTTCTTT. The chain is built from TRBV15 and TRBJ1-1, with D maybe TRBD1 (5 bases). Germline values: CDR1 LNHNV, CDR2 YYDKDF (reference sequence). V was trimmed by 0 bases and J by 3 bases, leaving 8 bases between them. This CDR3 comprises 14 residues.

The chain's CDR3 is CASSLQGSTTEAFF. The CDR3 DNA reads as TGTGCCAGCAGCTTACAGGGTAGTACCACTGAAGCTTTCTTT. The genes are TRBV11-2 and TRBJ1-1, with TRBD1 as a possible D gene (5 bases). CDR3 length: 14 residues. Germline loops: CDR1 SGHAT, CDR2 FQNNGV. The V and J ends lost 2 bases and 4 bases respectively, with 11 bases between them.

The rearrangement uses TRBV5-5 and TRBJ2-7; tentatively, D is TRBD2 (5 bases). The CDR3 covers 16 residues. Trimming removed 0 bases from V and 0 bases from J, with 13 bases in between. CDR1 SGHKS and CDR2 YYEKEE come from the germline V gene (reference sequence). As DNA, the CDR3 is TGTGCCAGCAGCTTGGGGTTAGCGTTAAGCTCCTACGAGCAGTACTTC. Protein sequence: CASSLGLALSSYEQYF.

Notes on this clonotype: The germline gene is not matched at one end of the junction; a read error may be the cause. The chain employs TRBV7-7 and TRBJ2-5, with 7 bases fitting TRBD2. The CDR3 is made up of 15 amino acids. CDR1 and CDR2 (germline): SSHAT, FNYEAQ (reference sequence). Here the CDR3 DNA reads TGTGCTAGCAGTTCCAGCGGGAACTCACAAGAGACCCAGTACTTC. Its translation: CASSSSGNSQETQYF.

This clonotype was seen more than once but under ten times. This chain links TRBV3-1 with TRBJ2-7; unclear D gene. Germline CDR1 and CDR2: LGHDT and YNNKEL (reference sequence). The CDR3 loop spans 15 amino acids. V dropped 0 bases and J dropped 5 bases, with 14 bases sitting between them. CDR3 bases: TGTGCCAGCAGCCAAGAAAGACAACGAAAGGACGAGCAGTACTTC. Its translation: CASSQERQRKDEQYF.

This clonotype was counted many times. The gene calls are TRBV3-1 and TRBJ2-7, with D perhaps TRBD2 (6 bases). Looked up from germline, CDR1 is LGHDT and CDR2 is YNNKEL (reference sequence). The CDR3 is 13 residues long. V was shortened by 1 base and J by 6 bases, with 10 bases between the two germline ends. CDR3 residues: CASSQGRGSEQYF. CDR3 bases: TGTGCCAGCAGCCAAGGACGGGGGAGCGAGCAGTACTTC.

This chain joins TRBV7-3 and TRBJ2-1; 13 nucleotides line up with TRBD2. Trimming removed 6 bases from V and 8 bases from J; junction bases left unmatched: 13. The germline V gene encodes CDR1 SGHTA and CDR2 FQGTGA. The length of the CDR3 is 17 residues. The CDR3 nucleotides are TGTGCCAGCAGACTTTCCGCCGGGACTAGCGGGATTGATGAGCAGTTCTTC. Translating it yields CASRLSAGTSGIDEQFF.

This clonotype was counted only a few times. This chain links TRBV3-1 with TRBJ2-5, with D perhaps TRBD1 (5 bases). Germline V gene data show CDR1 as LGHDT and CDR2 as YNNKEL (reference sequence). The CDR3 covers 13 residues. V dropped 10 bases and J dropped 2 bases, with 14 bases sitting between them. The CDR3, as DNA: TGTGCCACCCGCAGGGTGGGTCAAGAGACCCAGTACTTC. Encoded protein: CATRRVGQETQYF.

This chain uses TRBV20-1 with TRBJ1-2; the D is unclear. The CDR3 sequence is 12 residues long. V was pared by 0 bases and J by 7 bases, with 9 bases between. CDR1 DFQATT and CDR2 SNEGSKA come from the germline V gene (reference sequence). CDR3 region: CSAREGYLGYTF. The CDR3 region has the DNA TGCAGTGCTAGAGAAGGGTACCTTGGCTACACCTTC.

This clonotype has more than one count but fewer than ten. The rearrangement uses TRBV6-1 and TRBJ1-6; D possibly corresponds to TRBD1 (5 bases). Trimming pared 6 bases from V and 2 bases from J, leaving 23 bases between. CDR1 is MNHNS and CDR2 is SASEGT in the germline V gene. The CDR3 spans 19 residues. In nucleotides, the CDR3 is TGTGCCAGCAGAAACGGGGCAGTCATGACGGGGACCTATAATTCACCCCTCCACTTT. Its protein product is CASRNGAVMTGTYNSPLHF.

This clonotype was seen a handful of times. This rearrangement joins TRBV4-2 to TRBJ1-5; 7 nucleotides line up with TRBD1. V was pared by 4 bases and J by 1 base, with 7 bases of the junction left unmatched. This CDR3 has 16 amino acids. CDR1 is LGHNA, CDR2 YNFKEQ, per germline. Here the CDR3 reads CASSRATGASNQPQHF. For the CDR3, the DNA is TGTGCCAGCAGCCGGGCTACAGGGGCGAGCAATCAGCCCCAGCATTTT.

The DNA for the CDR3 is TGTGCCAGCAGCCCGATAGCGGGGTACTACTCGAACACCGGGGAGCTGTTTTTT. Encoded protein: CASSPIAGYYSNTGELFF. This chain uses TRBV9 with TRBJ2-2, with TRBD2 matching 8 bases. CDR1 is SGDLS, CDR2 YYNGEE, per germline. Unmatched junction bases numbered 11, after V lost 4 bases and J lost 0 bases. This CDR3 has 18 amino acids.

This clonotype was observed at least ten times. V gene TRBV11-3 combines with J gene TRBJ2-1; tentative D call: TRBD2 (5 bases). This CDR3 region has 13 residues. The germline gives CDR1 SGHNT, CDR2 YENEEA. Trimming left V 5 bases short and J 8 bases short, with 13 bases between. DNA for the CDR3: TGTGCCAGCAGCACCTCAAGCGGCCATGAGCAGTTCTTC. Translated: CASSTSSGHEQFF.

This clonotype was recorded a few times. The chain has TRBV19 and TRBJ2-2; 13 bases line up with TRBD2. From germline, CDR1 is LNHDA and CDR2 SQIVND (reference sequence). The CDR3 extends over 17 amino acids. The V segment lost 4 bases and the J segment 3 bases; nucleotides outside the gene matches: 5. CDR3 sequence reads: CASSSPGLAGDTGELFF. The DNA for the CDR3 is TGTGCCAGTAGTAGCCCCGGACTAGCGGGAGACACCGGGGAGCTGTTTTTT.

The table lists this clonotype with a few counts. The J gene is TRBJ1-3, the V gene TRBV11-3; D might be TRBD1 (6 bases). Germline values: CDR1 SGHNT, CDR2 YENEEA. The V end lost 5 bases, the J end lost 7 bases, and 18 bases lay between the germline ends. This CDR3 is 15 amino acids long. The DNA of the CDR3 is TGTGCCAGCAGCCCGGGGGGCTACCTGGGGAACACCATATATTTT. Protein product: CASSPGGYLGNTIYF.

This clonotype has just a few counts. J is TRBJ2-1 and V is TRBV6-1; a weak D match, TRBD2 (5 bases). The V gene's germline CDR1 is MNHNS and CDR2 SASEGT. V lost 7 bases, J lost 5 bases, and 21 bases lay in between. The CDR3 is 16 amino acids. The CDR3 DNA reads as TGTGCCAGCACCCCGCATCTATTCCCCGGGGACAATGAGCAGTTCTTC. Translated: CASTPHLFPGDNEQFF.

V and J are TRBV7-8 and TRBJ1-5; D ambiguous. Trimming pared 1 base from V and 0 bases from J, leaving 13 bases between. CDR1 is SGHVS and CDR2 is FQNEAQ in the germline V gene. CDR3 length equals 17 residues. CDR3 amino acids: CASSLGEGFYSNQPQHF. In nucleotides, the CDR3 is TGTGCCAGCAGCTTAGGTGAAGGGTTTTATAGCAATCAGCCCCAGCATTTT.

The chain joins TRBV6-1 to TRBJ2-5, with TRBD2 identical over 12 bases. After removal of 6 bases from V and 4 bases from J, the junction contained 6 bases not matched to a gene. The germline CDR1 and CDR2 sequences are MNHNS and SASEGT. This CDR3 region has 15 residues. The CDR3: CASRWTSGARETQYF. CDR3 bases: TGTGCCAGCAGGTGGACTAGCGGGGCCCGAGAGACCCAGTACTTC.

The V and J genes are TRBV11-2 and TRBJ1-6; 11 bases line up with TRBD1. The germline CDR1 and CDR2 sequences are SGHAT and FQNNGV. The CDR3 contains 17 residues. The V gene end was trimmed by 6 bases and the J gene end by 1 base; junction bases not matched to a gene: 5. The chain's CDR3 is CASSRTGGRSYNSPLHF. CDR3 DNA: TGTGCCAGCAGTCGGACAGGGGGCAGGTCCTATAATTCACCCCTCCACTTT.

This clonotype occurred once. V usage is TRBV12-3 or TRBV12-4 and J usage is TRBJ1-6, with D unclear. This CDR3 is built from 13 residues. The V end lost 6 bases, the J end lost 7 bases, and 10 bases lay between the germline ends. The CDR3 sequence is CASRFIPNSPLHF. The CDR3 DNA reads TGTGCCAGCAGATTCATACCCAATTCACCCCTCCACTTT.

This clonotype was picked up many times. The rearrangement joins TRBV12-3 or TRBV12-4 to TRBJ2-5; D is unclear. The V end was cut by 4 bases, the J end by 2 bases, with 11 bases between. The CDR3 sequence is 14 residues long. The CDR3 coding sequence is TGTGCCAGCAGTTCACGAAGACCGCAAGAGACCCAGTACTTC. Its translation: CASSSRRPQETQYF.

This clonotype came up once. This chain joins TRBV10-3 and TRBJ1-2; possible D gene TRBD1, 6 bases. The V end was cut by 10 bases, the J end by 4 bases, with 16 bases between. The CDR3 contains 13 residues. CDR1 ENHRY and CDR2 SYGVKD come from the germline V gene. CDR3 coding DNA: TGTGCCAGCAGGACAGCCATAACCTATGGCTACACCTTC. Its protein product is CASRTAITYGYTF.

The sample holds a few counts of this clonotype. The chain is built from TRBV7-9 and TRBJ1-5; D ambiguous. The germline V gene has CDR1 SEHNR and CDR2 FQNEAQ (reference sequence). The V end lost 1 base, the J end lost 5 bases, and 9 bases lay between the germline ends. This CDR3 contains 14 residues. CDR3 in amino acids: CASSLGGIDQPQHF. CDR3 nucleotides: TGTGCCAGCAGCTTAGGAGGAATAGATCAGCCCCAGCATTTT.

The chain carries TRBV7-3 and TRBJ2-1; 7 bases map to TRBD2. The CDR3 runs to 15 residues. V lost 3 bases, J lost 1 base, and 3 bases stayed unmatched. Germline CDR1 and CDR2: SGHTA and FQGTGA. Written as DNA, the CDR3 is TGTGCCAGCAGCTTTCTAGCGGAGTCCTACAATGAGCAGTTCTTC. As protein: CASSFLAESYNEQFF. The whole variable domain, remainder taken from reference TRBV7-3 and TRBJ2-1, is GAGVSQTPSNKVTEKGKYVELRCDPISGHTALYWYRQSLGQGPEFLIYFQGTGAADDSGLPNDRFFAVRPEGSVSTLKIQRTERGDSAVYLCASSFLAESYNEQFFGPGTRLTVL.

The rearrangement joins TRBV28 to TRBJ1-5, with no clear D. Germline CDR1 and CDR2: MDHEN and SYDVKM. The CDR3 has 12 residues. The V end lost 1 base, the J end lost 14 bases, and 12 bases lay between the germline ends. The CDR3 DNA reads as TGTGCCAGCAGTTTATCCTACACCCCCGAGCATTTT. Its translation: CASSLSYTPEHF.

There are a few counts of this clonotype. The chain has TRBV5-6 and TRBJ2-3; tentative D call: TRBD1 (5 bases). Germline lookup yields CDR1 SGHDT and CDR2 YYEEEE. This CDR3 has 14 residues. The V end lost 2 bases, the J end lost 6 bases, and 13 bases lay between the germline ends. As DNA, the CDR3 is TGTGCCAGCAGCTTAGCAGGACACCCTGATACGCAGTATTTT. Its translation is CASSLAGHPDTQYF. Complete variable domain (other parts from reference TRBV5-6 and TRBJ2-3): DAGVTQSPTHLIKTRGQQVTLRCSPKSGHDTVSWYQQALGQGPQFIFQYYEEEERQRGNFPDRFSGHQFPNYSSELNVNALLLGDSALYLCASSLAGHPDTQYFGPGTRLTVL.

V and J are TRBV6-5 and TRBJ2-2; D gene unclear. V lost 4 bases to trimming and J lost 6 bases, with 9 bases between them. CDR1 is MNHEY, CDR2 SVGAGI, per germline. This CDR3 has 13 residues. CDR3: CASSSDGAGELFF. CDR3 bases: TGTGCCAGCAGTTCGGACGGCGCCGGGGAGCTGTTTTTT.

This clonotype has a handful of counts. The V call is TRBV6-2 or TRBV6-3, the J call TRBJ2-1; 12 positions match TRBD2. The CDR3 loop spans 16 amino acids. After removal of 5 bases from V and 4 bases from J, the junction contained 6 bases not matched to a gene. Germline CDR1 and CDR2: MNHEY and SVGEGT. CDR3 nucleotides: TGTGCCAGCAGTCCACAAGGGACTAGCGGGTACAATGAGCAGTTCTTC. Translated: CASSPQGTSGYNEQFF.

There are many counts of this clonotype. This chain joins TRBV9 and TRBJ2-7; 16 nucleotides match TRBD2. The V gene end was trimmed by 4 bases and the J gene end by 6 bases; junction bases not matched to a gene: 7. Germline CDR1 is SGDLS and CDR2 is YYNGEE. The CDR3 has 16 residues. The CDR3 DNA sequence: TGTGCCAGCAGCTTATCGGGACTAGCGGGAGGGCTCGAGCAGTACTTC. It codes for CASSLSGLAGGLEQYF.

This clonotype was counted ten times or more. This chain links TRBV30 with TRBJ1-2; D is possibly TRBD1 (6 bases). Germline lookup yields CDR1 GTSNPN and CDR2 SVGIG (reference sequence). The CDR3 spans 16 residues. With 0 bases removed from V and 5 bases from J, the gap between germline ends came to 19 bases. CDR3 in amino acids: CAWSVDQGTGPYGYTF. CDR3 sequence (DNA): TGTGCCTGGAGTGTCGATCAGGGGACGGGTCCTTATGGCTACACCTTC.